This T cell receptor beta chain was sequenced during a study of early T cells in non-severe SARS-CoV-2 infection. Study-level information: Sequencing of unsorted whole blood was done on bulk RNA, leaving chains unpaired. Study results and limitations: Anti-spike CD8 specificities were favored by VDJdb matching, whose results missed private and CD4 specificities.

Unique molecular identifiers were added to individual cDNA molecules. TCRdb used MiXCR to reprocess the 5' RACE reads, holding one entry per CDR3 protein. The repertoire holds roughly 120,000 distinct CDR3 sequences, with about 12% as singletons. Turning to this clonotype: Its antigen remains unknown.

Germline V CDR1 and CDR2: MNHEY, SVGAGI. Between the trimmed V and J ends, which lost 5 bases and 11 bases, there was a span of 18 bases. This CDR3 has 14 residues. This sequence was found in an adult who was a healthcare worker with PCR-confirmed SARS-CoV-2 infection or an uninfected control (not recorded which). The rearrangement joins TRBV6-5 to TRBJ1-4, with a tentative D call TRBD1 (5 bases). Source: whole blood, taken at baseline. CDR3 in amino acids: CASSHGNLRGKLFF. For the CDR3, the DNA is TGTGCCAGCAGTCACGGGAACTTACGGGGCAAACTGTTTTTT.